These T cell receptor beta chains were read from a single sample in a study of human T cells and chemical hapten exposure. TCRdb reprocessed the RACE reads via MiXCR and lists one record per CDR3 protein. This table has 85,000 to 100,000 distinct CDR3 sequences, 25% to 30% appearing once. The specimen comprised whole blood, sampled in connection with sensitization to the hapten diphenylcyclopropenone (DPC). These receptors were obtained from a man aged 35 to 55 with alopecia areata. Some clones in this sample may be carry-over from other donors' samples. Each CDR3 is given with its conserved first and last residue. The D gene is left open where the match is weak. A clone size is listed for some rows: how often the clone was seen (once, few, many), or a class if it is expanded.

d_gene,abundance,j_gene,v_gene,CDR3nt,CDR3aa
TRBD2,-,TRBJ2-7,TRBV6-2/TRBV6-3,TGTGCCAGCAGGCGGGGGACTAGCGGGAGCTCCTACGAGCAGTACTTC,CASRRGTSGSSYEQYF
-,-,TRBJ1-1,TRBV5-4,TGTGCCAGCAGCCCCCAAAGTGTTGGCACTGAAGCTTTCTTT,CASSPQSVGTEAFF
-,-,TRBJ2-7,TRBV5-6,TGTGCCAGCAGCCCCGGGTACGTTACCTACGAGCAGTACTTC,CASSPGYVTYEQYF
TRBD1,-,TRBJ1-4,TRBV12-3/TRBV12-4,TGTGCCAGCAGTTTAGGGGACAGCCTAAATGAAAAACTGTTTTTT,CASSLGDSLNEKLFF
-,-,TRBJ1-1,TRBV28,TGTGCCAGCAGTCCCTCAGACACAATCGAAGCTTTCTTT,CASSPSDTIEAFF
-,many,TRBJ2-2,TRBV12-3/TRBV12-4,TGTGCCAGCAGTCCAGCTTTGGGGACCGGGGAGCTGTTTTTT,CASSPALGTGELFF
-,-,TRBJ1-1,TRBV5-1,TGCGCCAGCAGCTTGGCTCCTGACCTAGGCACTGAAGCTTTCTTT,CASSLAPDLGTEAFF
-,few,TRBJ2-7,TRBV7-6,TGTGCCAGCAGCTTAGGGGCGCTCGAGCAGTACTTC,CASSLGALEQYF
-,-,TRBJ2-3,TRBV12-3/TRBV12-4,TGTGCCAGCAGTTTCTCCCCTCCAGGAGATACGCAGTATTTT,CASSFSPPGDTQYF
-,-,TRBJ2-1,TRBV7-3,TGTGCCAGCAGCGTAGGGTCGAACCTCTACAATGAGCAGTTCTTC,CASSVGSNLYNEQFF
-,-,TRBJ2-3,TRBV6-6,TGTGCCAGCAGTTACTGGCAGTCCCAACCCTTCACAGATACGCAGTATTTT,CASSYWQSQPFTDTQYF
-,many,TRBJ2-5,TRBV7-2,TGTGCCAGCAGCTTAGCCCAGGGGCAGGAGAAGACCCAGTACTTC,CASSLAQGQEKTQYF
TRBD1,-,TRBJ1-1,TRBV9,TGTGCCAGCAGCCCCCGCCAGGGGGAGAACACTGAAGCTTTCTTT,CASSPRQGENTEAFF
-,-,TRBJ1-6,TRBV27,TGTGCCAGCAGTTCCGATCCGGATAGCTCCTATAATTCACCCCTCCACTTT,CASSSDPDSSYNSPLHF
-,-,TRBJ2-3,TRBV14,TGTGCCAGCAGCCAAGAACCGTCGGGGATCACAGATACGCAGTATTTT,CASSQEPSGITDTQYF
TRBD1,-,TRBJ2-3,TRBV12-3/TRBV12-4,TGTGCCAGCAGTTTAAGGACAGGGGGCCGAGATACGCAGTATTTT,CASSLRTGGRDTQYF
-,-,TRBJ2-3,TRBV3-1,TGTGCCAGCAGCCAAGCTATAGGTGGCGGGAGCACAGATACGCAGTATTTT,CASSQAIGGGSTDTQYF
-,-,TRBJ2-7,TRBV7-8,TGTGCCAGCAGCCTACTTCTGAATAGTAGGGACGAGCAGTACTTC,CASSLLLNSRDEQYF
-,-,TRBJ2-5,TRBV6-5,TGTGCCAGCAGTCGCGGGACGTGGGAGACCCAGTACTTC,CASSRGTWETQYF
-,few,TRBJ2-5,TRBV6-5,TGTGCCAGCAGTTTAGGGGGAAGTGGGGAGACCCAGTACTTC,CASSLGGSGETQYF
TRBD2,-,TRBJ2-7,TRBV7-9,TGTGCCAGCAGCCTATATCCCGGGACTAGCGGATCCTACGAGCAGTACTTC,CASSLYPGTSGSYEQYF
-,-,TRBJ2-6,TRBV2,TGTGCCAGCAGTCCCTGGGGGGGGGCCAACGTCCTGACTTTC,CASSPWGGANVLTF
-,-,TRBJ2-3,TRBV2,TGTGCCAGCAGTGAGGGGACGTCAGATACGCAGTATTTT,CASSEGTSDTQYF
TRBD2,-,TRBJ2-1,TRBV27,TGTGCCACCTCGGGACTAGCGGATCCCAATGAGCAGTTCTTC,CATSGLADPNEQFF
-,-,TRBJ1-2,TRBV2,TGTGCCAGCAGTAGAGGACGCTGGGGCCCTAACTATGGCTACACCTTC,CASSRGRWGPNYGYTF